This T cell receptor (beta chain) is drawn from a study of blood T cells in healthy people across ages. The overall study: T cells yielded about one barcoded beta molecule per two cells through template switching. General observations from the study: Older age went with lower TCR beta diversity per million T cells, in a roughly linear way. Long-lived donors carried more naive CD4+ cells and greater diversity than aged donors.

Germline V CDR1 and CDR2: MNHEY, SMNVEV (reference sequence). The CDR3 extends over 15 amino acids. Losses at the gene ends were 2 bases for V and 8 bases for J; bases not matched to a gene: 10. As for this clonotype: What it binds is not known.

It was with a sample-barcoded 5' primer and a J-beta primer mix that a second PCR of roughly 6 to 12 cycles was run. TCRdb analysed the 5' RACE reads with MiXCR anew, one entry per CDR3 protein. The sample gives about 830,000 distinct CDR3 sequences, 62% of which show up once; 28% is in the top ten. This chain connects TRBV27 to TRBJ1-2; 8 bases agree with TRBD1. The sequenced material came from blood. This receptor was taken from a young man in good health. CDR3 in amino acids: CASSLIGQTGEGYTF. In DNA, the CDR3 is TGTGCCAGCAGTTTAATCGGGCAGACAGGGGAGGGCTACACCTTC.